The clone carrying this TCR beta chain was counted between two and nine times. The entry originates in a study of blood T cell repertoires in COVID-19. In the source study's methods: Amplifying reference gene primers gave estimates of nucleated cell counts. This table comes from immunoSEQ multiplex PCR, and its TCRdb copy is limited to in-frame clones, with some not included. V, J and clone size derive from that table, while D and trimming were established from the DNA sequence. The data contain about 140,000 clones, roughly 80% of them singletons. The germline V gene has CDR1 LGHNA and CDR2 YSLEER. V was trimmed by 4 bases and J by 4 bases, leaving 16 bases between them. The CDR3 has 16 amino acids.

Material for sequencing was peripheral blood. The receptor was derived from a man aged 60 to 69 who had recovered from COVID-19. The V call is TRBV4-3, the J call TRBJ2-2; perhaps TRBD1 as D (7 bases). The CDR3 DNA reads TGCGCCAGCAGCCCCTTGGGGGGACAGATCACCGGGGAGCTGTTTTTT. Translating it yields CASSPLGGQITGELFF.